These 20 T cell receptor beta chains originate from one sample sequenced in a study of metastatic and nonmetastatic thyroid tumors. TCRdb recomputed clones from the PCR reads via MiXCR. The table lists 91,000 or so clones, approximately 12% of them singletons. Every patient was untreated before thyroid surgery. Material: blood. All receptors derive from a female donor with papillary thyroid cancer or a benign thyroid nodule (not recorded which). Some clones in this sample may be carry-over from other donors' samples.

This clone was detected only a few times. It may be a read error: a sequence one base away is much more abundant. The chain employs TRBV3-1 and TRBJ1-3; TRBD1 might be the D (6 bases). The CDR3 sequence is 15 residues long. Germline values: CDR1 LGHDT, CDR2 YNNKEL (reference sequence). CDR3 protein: CDSSQERGLGNTIYF. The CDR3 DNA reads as TGTGACAGCAGCCAAGAGCGGGGGCTGGGAAACACCATATATTTT.

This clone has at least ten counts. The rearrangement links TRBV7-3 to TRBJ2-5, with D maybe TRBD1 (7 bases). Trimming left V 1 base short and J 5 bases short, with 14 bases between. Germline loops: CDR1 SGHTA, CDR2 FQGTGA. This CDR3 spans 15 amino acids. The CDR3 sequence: CASSLIAGGLETQYF. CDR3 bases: TGTGCCAGCAGCTTAATAGCAGGGGGGCTGGAGACCCAGTACTTC.

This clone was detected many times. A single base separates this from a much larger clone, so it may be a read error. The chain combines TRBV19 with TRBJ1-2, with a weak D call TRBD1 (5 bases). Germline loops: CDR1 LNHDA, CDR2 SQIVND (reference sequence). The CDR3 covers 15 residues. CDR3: CASGIESGHLYGYTF. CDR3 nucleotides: TGTGCCAGTGGTATTGAGTCCGGACATCTATATGGCTACACCTTC.

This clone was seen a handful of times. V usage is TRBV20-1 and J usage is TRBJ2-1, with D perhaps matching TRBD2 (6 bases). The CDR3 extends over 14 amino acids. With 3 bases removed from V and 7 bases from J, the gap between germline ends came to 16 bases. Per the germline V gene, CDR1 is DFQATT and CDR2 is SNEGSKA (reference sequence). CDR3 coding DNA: TGCAGTGCTAGTTACGGGGCGCGGGGAAATGAGCAGTTCTTC. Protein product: CSASYGARGNEQFF.

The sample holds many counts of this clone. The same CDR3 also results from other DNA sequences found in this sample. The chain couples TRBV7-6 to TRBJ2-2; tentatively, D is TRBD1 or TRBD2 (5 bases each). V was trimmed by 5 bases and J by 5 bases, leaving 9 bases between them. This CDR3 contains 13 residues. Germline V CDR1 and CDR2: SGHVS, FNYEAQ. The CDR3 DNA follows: TGTGCCAGCAGCCGAGGGGCGACCGGGGAGCTGTTTTTT. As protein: CASSRGATGELFF.

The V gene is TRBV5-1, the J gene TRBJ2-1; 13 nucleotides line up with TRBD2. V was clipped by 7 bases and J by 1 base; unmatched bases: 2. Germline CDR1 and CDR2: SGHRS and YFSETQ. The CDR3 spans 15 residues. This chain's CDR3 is CASGLAGASYNEQFF. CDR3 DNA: TGCGCCAGCGGACTAGCGGGAGCGTCCTACAATGAGCAGTTCTTC.

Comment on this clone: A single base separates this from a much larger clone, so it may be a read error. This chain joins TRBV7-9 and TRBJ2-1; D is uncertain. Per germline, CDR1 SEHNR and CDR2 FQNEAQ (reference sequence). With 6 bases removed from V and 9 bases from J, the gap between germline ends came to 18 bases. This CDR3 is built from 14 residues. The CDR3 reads CASSRGPSPIEQFF. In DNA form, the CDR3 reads TGTGCCAGCAGTCGAGGACCATCCCCCATTGAGCAGTTCTTC.

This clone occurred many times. The CDR3, as DNA: TGCAGTGCTATGGGACAGGTAGCCAAAAACATTCAGTACTTC. It specifies CSAMGQVAKNIQYF. The chain employs TRBV20-1 and TRBJ2-4; 8 bases match TRBD1. The CDR3 has 14 residues. The germline V gene encodes CDR1 DFQATT and CDR2 SNEGSKA (reference sequence). Trimming took 4 bases from V and 0 from J; bases not matched to a gene: 2.

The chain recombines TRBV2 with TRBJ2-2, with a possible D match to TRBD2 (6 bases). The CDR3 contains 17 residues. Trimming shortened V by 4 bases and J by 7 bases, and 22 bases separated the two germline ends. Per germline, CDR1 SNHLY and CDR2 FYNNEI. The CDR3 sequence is CASSGGGVWTQDGELFF. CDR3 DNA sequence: TGTGCCAGCAGTGGAGGAGGGGTGTGGACTCAGGACGGGGAGCTGTTTTTT.

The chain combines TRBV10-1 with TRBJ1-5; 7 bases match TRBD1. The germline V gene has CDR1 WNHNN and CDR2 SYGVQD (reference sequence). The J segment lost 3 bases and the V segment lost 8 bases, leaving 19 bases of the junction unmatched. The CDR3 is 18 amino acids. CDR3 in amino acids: CASDTDRVRGSDNQPQHF. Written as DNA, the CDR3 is TGCGCCAGCGACACCGACAGGGTGCGGGGGTCTGACAATCAGCCCCAGCATTTT.

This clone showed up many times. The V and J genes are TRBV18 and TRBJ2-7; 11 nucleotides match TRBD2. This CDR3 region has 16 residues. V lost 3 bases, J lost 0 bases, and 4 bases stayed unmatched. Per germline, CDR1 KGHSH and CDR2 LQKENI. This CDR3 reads CASSPPGLADSYEQYF. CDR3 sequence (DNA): TGTGCCAGCTCACCGCCGGGACTAGCGGACTCCTACGAGCAGTACTTC.

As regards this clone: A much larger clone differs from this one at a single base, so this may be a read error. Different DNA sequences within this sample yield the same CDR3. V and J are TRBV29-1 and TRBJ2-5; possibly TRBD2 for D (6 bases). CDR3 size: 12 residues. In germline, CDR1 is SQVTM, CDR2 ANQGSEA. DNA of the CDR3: TGCAGCGCCGCGGGGTCCCAAGAGACCCAGTACTTT. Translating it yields CSAAGSQETQYF.

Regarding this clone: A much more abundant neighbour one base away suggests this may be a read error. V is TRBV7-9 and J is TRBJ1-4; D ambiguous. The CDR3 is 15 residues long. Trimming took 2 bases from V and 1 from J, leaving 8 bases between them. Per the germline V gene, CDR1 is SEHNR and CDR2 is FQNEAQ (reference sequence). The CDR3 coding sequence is TGTGCCAGCAGCTTACTCCGGGAAACTAATGAAAAACTGTTTTTT. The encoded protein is CASSLLRETNEKLFF.

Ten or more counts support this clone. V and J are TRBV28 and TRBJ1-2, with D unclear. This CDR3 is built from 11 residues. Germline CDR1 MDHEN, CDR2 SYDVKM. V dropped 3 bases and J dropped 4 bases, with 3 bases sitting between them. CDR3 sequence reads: CASSLAYGYTF. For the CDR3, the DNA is TGTGCCAGCAGTTTGGCCTATGGCTACACCTTC.

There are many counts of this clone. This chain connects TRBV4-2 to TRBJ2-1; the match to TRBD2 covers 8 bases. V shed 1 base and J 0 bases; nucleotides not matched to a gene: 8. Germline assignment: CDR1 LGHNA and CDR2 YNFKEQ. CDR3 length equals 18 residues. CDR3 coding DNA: TGTGCCAGCAGCCAAGTCGGTAGCGGGGTAAGCTCCTACAATGAGCAGTTCTTC. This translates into CASSQVGSGVSSYNEQFF.

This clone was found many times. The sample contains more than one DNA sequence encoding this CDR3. The CDR3 spells CASSLRGSNQPQHF. The CDR3 DNA is TGTGCCAGCAGCTTGAGGGGGAGCAATCAGCCCCAGCATTTT. This chain connects TRBV6-2 or TRBV6-3 to TRBJ1-5, with D perhaps TRBD1 (6 bases). This CDR3 region has 14 residues. Trimming removed 6 bases at V and 1 base at J, with 10 bases between. The germline gives CDR1 MNHEY, CDR2 SVGEGT.

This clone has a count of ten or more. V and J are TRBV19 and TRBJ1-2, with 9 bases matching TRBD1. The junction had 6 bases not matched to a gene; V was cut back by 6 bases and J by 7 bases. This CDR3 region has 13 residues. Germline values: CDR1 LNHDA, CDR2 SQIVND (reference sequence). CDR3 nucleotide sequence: TGTGCCAGTAGGTCGGGACAGGGAAGTGGCTACACCTTC. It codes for CASRSGQGSGYTF.

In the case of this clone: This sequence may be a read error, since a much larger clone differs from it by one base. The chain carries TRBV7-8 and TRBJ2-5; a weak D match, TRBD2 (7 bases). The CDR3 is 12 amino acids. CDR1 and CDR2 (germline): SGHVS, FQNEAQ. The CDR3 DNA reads TGTGCCTGGGGGGGGCTGGGAGAGACCCGGTACTTC. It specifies CAWGGLGETRYF.

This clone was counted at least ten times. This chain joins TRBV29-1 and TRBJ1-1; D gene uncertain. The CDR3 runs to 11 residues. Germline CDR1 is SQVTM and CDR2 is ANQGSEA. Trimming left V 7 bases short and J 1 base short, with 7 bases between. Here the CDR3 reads CSGGENTEAFF. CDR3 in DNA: TGCAGCGGTGGGGAGAACACTGAAGCTTTCTTT.

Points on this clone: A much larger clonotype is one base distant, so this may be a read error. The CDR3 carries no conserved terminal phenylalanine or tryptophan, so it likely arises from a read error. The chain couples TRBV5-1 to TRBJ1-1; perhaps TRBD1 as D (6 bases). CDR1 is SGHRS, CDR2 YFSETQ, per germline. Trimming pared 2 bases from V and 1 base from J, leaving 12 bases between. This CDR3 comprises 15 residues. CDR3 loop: CASSFVGARNTEAFL. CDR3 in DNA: TGCGCCAGCAGCTTTGTGGGGGCGAGGAACACTGAAGCTTTCCTT.